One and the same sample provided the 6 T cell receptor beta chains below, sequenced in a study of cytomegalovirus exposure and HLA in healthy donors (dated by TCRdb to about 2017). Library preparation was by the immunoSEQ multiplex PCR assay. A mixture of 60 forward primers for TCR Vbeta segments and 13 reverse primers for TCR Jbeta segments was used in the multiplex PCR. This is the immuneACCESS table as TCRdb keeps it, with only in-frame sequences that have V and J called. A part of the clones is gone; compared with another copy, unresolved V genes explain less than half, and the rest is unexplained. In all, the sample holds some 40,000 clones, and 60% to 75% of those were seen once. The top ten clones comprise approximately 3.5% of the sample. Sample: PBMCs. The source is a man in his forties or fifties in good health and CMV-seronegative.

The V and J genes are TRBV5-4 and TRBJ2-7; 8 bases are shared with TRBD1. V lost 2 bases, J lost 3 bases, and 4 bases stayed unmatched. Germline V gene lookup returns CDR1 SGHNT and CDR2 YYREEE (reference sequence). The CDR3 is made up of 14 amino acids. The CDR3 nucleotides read TGTGCCAGCAGCTTTACAGGGGGAAACTACGAGCAGTACTTC. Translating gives CASSFTGGNYEQYF. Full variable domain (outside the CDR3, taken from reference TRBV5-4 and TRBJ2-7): ETGVTQSPTHLIKTRGQQVTLRCSSQSGHNTVSWYQQALGQGPQFIFQYYREEENGRGNFPPRFSGLQFPNYSSELNVNALELDDSALYLCASSFTGGNYEQYFGPGTRLTVT.

CDR3 DNA: TGTGCCAGCAGTGGGGACTACCAAGAGACCCAGTACTTC. This sequence encodes CASSGDYQETQYF. This chain connects TRBV6-1 to TRBJ2-5, with TRBD2 as a possible D gene (6 bases). With 4 bases removed from V and 0 bases from J, the gap between germline ends came to 6 bases. Germline V gene data show CDR1 as MNHNS and CDR2 as SASEGT. The CDR3 is 13 residues long.

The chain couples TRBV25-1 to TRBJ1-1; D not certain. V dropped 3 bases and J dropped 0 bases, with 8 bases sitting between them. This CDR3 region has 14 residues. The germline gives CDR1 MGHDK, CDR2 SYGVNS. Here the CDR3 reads CASSDDTLNTEAFF. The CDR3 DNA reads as TGTGCCAGCAGTGACGACACCTTGAACACTGAAGCTTTCTTT. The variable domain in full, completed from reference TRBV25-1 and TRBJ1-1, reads EADIYQTPRYLVIGTGKKITLECSQTMGHDKMYWYQQDPGMELHLIHYSYGVNSTEKGDLSSESTVSRIRTEHFPLTLESARPSHTSQYLCASSDDTLNTEAFFGQGTRLTVV.

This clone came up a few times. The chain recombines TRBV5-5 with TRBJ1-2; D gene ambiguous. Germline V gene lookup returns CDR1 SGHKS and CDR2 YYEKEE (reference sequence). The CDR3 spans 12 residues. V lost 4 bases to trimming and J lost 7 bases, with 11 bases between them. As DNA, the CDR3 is TGTGCCAGCAGCCTACCGTCCGGTGGCTACACCTTC. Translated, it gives CASSLPSGGYTF.

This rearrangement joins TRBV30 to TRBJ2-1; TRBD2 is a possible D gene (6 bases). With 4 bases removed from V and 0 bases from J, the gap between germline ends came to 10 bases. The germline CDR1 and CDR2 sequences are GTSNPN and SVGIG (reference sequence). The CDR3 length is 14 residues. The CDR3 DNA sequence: TGTGCCTGGAACCGGGGGAGCTCCTACAATGAGCAGTTCTTC. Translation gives CAWNRGSSYNEQFF.

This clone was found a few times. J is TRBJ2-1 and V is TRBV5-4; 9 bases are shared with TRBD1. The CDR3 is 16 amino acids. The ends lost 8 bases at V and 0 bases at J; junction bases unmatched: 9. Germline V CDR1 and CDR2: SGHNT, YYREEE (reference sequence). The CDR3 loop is CASNTGGSSSYNEQFF. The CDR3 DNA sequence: TGTGCCAGTAATACAGGGGGCTCAAGCTCCTACAATGAGCAGTTCTTC.